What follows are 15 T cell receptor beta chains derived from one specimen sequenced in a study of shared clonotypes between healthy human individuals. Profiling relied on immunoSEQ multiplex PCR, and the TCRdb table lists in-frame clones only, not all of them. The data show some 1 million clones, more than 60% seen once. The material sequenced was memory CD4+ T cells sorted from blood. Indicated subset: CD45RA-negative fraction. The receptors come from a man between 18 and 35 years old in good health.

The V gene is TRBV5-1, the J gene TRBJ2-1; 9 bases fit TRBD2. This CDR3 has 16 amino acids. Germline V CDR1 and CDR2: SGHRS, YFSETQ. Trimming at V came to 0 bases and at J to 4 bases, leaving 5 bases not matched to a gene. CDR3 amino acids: CASSLAGAGGYNEQFF. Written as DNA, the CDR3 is TGCGCCAGCAGCTTGGCCGGTGCGGGAGGGTACAATGAGCAGTTCTTC.

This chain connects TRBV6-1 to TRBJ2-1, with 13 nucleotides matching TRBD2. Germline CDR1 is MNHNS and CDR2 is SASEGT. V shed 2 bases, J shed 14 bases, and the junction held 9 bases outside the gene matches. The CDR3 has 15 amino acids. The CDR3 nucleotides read TGTGCCAGCAGTGAACGGAGACTAGCGGGGGGCCGAGAGTTCTTC. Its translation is CASSERRLAGGREFF.

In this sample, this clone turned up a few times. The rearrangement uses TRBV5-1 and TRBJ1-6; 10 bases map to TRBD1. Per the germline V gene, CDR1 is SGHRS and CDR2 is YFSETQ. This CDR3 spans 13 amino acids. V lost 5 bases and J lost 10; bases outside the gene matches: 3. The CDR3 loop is CASRGTGESPLHF. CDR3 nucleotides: TGCGCCAGCAGGGGGACAGGGGAATCACCCCTCCACTTT.

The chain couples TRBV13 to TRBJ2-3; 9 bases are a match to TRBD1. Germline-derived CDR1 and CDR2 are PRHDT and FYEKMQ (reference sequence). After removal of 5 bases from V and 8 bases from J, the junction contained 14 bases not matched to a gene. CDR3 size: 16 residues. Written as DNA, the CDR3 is TGTGCCAGCAGCCCACAGGGGGCCACGAGGTTAGCTACGCAGTATTTT. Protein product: CASSPQGATRLATQYF.

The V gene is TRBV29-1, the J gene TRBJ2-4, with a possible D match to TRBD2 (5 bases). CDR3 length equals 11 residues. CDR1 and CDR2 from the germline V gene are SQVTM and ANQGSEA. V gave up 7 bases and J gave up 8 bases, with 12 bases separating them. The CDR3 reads CSAPLGDIQYF. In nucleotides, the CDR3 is TGCAGCGCCCCTCTCGGGGACATTCAGTACTTC.

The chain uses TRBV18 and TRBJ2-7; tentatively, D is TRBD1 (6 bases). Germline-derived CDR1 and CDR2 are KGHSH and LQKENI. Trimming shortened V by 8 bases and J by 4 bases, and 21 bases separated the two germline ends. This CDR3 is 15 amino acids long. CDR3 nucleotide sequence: TGTGCCAGCGCATCTAGACGGACAGAGTCTTACGAGCAGTACTTC. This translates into CASASRRTESYEQYF.

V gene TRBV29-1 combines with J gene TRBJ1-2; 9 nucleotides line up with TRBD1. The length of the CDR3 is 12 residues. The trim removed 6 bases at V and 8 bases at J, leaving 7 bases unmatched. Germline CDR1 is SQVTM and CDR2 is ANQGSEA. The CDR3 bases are TGCAGCGTGATACAGGGGGCGGGCGGCTACACCTTC. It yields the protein CSVIQGAGGYTF.

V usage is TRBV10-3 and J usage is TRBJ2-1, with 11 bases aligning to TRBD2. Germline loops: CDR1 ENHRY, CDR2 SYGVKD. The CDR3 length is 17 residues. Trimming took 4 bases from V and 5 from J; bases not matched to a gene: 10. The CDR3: CAISGAPSGGLDNEQFF. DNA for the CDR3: TGTGCCATCAGTGGCGCCCCTAGCGGGGGGTTAGACAATGAGCAGTTCTTC.

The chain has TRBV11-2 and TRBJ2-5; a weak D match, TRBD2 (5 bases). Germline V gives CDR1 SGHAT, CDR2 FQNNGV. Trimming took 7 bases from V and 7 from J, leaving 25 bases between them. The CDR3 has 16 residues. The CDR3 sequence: CASNPGGGLISGTQYF. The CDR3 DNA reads TGTGCCAGCAACCCCGGCGGCGGGCTAATATCGGGGACCCAGTACTTC.

The CDR3 protein is CASSPSLPGGFNEQFF. Here the CDR3 DNA reads TGTGCCAGCAGCCCCAGCCTTCCGGGGGGGTTCAATGAGCAGTTCTTC. This chain uses TRBV13 with TRBJ2-1; 8 positions agree with TRBD2. This CDR3 is 16 amino acids long. Germline CDR1 is PRHDT and CDR2 is FYEKMQ (reference sequence). V lost 5 bases, J lost 6 bases, and 12 bases stayed unmatched.

The CDR3 region has the DNA TGTGCCAGCAGTGAGCAACAGCAAAATGAGCAGTTCTTC. Residues: CASSEQQQNEQFF. The chain carries TRBV6-1 and TRBJ2-1, with D unresolved. CDR3 length: 13 amino acids. The germline V and J ends were trimmed by 3 bases and 7 bases, with 10 bases remaining between them. The germline V gene encodes CDR1 MNHNS and CDR2 SASEGT.

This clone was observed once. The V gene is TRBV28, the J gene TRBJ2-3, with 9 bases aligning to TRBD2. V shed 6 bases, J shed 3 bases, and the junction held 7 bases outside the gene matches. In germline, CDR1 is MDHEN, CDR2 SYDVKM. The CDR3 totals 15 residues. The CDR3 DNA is TGTGCCAGCAGCTCCGCTAGCGGGGTTACAGATACGCAGTATTTT. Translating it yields CASSSASGVTDTQYF.

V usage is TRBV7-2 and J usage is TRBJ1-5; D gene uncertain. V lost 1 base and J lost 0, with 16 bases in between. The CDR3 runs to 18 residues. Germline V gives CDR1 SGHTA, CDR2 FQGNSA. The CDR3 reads CASSLGGFTANSNQPQHF. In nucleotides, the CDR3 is TGTGCCAGCAGCTTAGGCGGGTTTACAGCGAATAGCAATCAGCCCCAGCATTTT.

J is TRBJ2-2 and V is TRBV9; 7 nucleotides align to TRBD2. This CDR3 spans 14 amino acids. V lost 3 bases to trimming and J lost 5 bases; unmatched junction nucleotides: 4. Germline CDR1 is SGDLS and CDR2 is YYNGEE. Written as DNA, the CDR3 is TGTGCCAGCAGCGGGCGGGAGAGGACCGGGGAGCTGTTTTTT. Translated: CASSGRERTGELFF.

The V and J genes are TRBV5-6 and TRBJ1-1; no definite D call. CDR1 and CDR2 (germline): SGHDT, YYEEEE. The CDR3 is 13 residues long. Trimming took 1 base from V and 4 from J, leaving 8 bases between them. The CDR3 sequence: CASSLRWSTEAFF. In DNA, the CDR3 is TGTGCCAGCAGCTTGCGATGGAGCACTGAAGCTTTCTTT.